The 21 T cell receptor beta chains presented below share a single source sample, sequenced in a study of CD8+ T cells in alopecia areata. Isolated RNA was reverse transcribed into cDNA used as the sequencing template. Clones were sequenced by immunoSEQ multiplex PCR, and TCRdb holds only the in-frame ones, with some missing. Of under 150,000 clones in the sample, roughly 60% were seen once. The sequencing sample was made of CD8+ T cells sorted from blood. These receptors were taken from a human donor in good health.

This chain connects TRBV7-9 to TRBJ2-7, with TRBD2 matching 9 bases. V lost 7 bases and J lost 0; bases outside the gene matches: 7. The CDR3 is 15 amino acids. The germline CDR1 and CDR2 sequences are SEHNR and FQNEAQ (reference sequence). The CDR3 region is CASIIASGDSYEQYF. CDR3 DNA: TGTGCCAGCATCATCGCTAGCGGGGACTCCTACGAGCAGTACTTC.

This clone was observed once. The chain employs TRBV28 and TRBJ2-7, with TRBD2 identical over 12 bases. V lost 6 bases to trimming and J lost 3 bases; unmatched junction nucleotides: 9. Germline CDR1 reads MDHEN; CDR2 reads SYDVKM. This CDR3 region has 16 residues. CDR3 DNA sequence: TGTGCCAGCAGAGATCCGGGACTAGCGGGCTACTACGAGCAGTACTTC. Protein: CASRDPGLAGYYEQYF.

The chain has TRBV27 and TRBJ2-7, with unresolved D. CDR3 length: 13 residues. From germline, CDR1 is MNHEY and CDR2 SMNVEV (reference sequence). Trimming stripped 5 bases from V and 0 bases from J, with 8 bases between. The CDR3 loop is CASSTFHSYEQYF. Here the CDR3 DNA reads TGTGCCAGCAGTACTTTCCACTCCTACGAGCAGTACTTC.

The CDR3 is CSVTTTIDYNEQFF. The CDR3, as DNA: TGCAGCGTGACGACCACGATCGACTACAATGAGCAGTTCTTC. The chain employs TRBV29-1 and TRBJ2-1; D call uncertain. The CDR3 consists of 14 residues. V lost 6 bases and J 3 bases, leaving 15 bases between the germline ends. Germline CDR1 reads SQVTM; CDR2 reads ANQGSEA.

This sequence joins TRBV9 and TRBJ2-3; 8 nucleotides align to TRBD2. Germline loops: CDR1 SGDLS, CDR2 YYNGEE. The CDR3 consists of 15 residues. V lost 4 bases, J lost 2 bases, and 6 bases stayed unmatched. CDR3 protein: CASSSKAGVTDTQYF. The CDR3 region has the DNA TGTGCCAGCAGCTCGAAAGCGGGAGTCACAGATACGCAGTATTTT.

This clone was seen a single time. The genes are TRBV6-5 and TRBJ2-7; 13 nucleotides line up with TRBD2. Looked up from germline, CDR1 is MNHEY and CDR2 is SVGAGI. The CDR3 runs 16 residues. With 2 bases clipped from V and 4 bases from J, the junction kept 5 bases outside the gene matches. This CDR3 reads CASSYATSGRRYEQYF. The CDR3 nucleotides are TGTGCCAGCAGTTACGCGACTAGCGGGAGGCGGTACGAGCAGTACTTC.

V and J are TRBV7-6 and TRBJ2-1; D is unresolved. The CDR3 is 15 amino acids. Between the trimmed V and J ends, which lost 3 bases and 0 bases, there was a span of 9 bases. Per germline, CDR1 SGHVS and CDR2 FNYEAQ. CDR3 protein: CASSLVAFSYNEQFF. The CDR3 DNA follows: TGTGCCAGCAGCTTGGTGGCATTCTCCTACAATGAGCAGTTCTTC.

In this sample, this clone turned up a few times. Other DNA sequences in the same sample also yield this CDR3. The V gene is TRBV29-1, the J gene TRBJ2-1, with D hard to call. CDR1 is SQVTM, CDR2 ANQGSEA, per germline. The CDR3 runs 10 residues. V was clipped by 4 bases and J by 6 bases, with 4 bases between them. The CDR3 DNA reads TGCAGCGTTGGGGGCAATGAGCAGTTCTTC. Translating gives CSVGGNEQFF.

This chain links TRBV20-1 with TRBJ1-2; no firm D call. Germline V lookup: CDR1 DFQATT, CDR2 SNEGSKA (reference sequence). The CDR3 runs 10 residues. CDR3 sequence reads: CRVDDFGYTF. CDR3 coding DNA: TGCAGAGTTGACGACTTCGGCTACACCTTC.

The count of this clone is one. The CDR3 sequence is CASGKGPVYEQYF. The CDR3 bases are TGTGCCAGCGGTAAGGGACCAGTCTACGAGCAGTACTTC. The gene calls are TRBV2 and TRBJ2-7; D tentatively fits TRBD1 or TRBD2 (5 bases each). Germline CDR1 reads SNHLY; CDR2 reads FYNNEI. The CDR3 length is 13 residues. Trimming took 8 bases from V and 3 from J, leaving 14 bases between them.

The chain links TRBV4-2 to TRBJ2-7; TRBD2 matches 12 bases. Germline V gene sequence: CDR1 LGHNA, CDR2 YNFKEQ. The length of the CDR3 is 15 residues. V was clipped by 1 base and J by 4 bases; unmatched bases: 2. For the CDR3, the DNA is TGTGCCAGCAGCCAAGCTCTAGCGGGAGGGTACGAGCAGTACTTC. It is translated as CASSQALAGGYEQYF.

The chain employs TRBV27 and TRBJ2-1; tentatively, D is TRBD2 (5 bases). The V end lost 1 base, the J end lost 7 bases, and 8 bases lay between the germline ends. CDR1 and CDR2 (germline): MNHEY, SMNVEV (reference sequence). The CDR3 runs to 13 residues. CDR3 sequence: CASSLFGVNEQFF. DNA of the CDR3: TGTGCCAGCAGTTTATTCGGGGTTAATGAGCAGTTCTTC.

CDR3: CSVEDSKSYEQYF. DNA for the CDR3: TGCAGCGTTGAAGACAGCAAATCCTACGAGCAGTACTTC. The V call is TRBV29-1, the J call TRBJ2-7; D unresolved. Germline CDR1 and CDR2: SQVTM and ANQGSEA. CDR3 length: 13 amino acids. V lost 0 bases, J lost 1 base, and 7 bases lay in between.

This clone is judged medium-sized. The V gene is TRBV7-9, the J gene TRBJ1-1; TRBD1 aligns across 9 bases. Germline CDR1 SEHNR, CDR2 FQNEAQ (reference sequence). Trimming cost V 5 bases and J 3 bases; bases outside gene matches: 4. CDR3 length equals 14 residues. CDR3 nucleotide sequence: TGTGCCAGCAGCGACGGACAGGGGCACACTGAAGCTTTCTTT. Encoded protein: CASSDGQGHTEAFF.

This clone has only a few counts. The rearrangement links TRBV2 to TRBJ2-7; 10 bases align to TRBD1. The CDR3 consists of 13 residues. The V segment lost 8 bases and the J segment 1 base; nucleotides outside the gene matches: 2. The germline CDR1 and CDR2 sequences are SNHLY and FYNNEI. The chain's CDR3 is CASRTGGSYEQYF. In DNA, the CDR3 is TGTGCCAGCCGGACAGGGGGTTCCTACGAGCAGTACTTC.

This chain uses TRBV6-1 with TRBJ1-1; 9 bases are a match to TRBD1. The length of the CDR3 is 11 residues. V dropped 5 bases and J dropped 11; count of bases not matched to a gene: 3. Germline values: CDR1 MNHNS, CDR2 SASEGT. DNA for the CDR3: TGTGCCAGCAGTTACGGGACAGGGGCTTTCTTT. Its translation: CASSYGTGAFF.

This clone appeared once. The V and J genes are TRBV29-1 and TRBJ1-2; 7 nucleotides agree with TRBD1. The J segment lost 7 bases and the V segment lost 3 bases, leaving 11 bases of the junction unmatched. Looked up from germline, CDR1 is SQVTM and CDR2 is ANQGSEA. The CDR3 consists of 14 residues. This chain's CDR3 is CSVDGRQGGLGYTF. DNA of the CDR3: TGCAGCGTTGACGGAAGACAGGGCGGACTTGGCTACACCTTC.

This clone was found a few times. V and J are TRBV4-1 and TRBJ2-2; no definite D call. The CDR3 has 15 residues. Germline lookup yields CDR1 MGHRA and CDR2 YSYEKL. The V and J ends lost 1 base and 4 bases respectively, with 10 bases between them. CDR3 sequence reads: CASSQGVSFTGELFF. DNA of the CDR3: TGCGCCAGCAGCCAAGGGGTCAGTTTCACCGGGGAGCTGTTTTTT.

The chain is built from TRBV30 and TRBJ2-1, with D perhaps matching TRBD2 (5 bases). CDR1 and CDR2 (germline): GTSNPN, SVGIG (reference sequence). This CDR3 has 16 amino acids. Trimming stripped 2 bases from V and 5 bases from J, with 19 bases between. The CDR3 loop is CAWSPTLAGPDNEQFF. The CDR3 DNA is TGTGCCTGGAGTCCAACCCTCGCGGGTCCTGACAATGAGCAGTTCTTC.

The chain has TRBV6-6 and TRBJ2-3; D gene uncertain. Germline CDR1 is MNHNY and CDR2 is SVGAGI (reference sequence). This CDR3 region has 16 residues. The V and J ends lost 1 base and 0 bases respectively, with 11 bases between them. CDR3 residues: CASSYWDPTSTDTQYF. Here the CDR3 DNA reads TGTGCCAGCAGTTACTGGGATCCGACTAGCACAGATACGCAGTATTTT.

This clone has only one observation. The chain combines TRBV4-1 with TRBJ2-1, with 11 bases that match TRBD2. The CDR3 is 19 amino acids. V was clipped by 3 bases and J by 7 bases; unmatched bases: 17. CDR1 and CDR2 from the germline V gene are MGHRA and YSYEKL. The DNA for the CDR3 is TGCGCCAGCAGCCACCCAGGGGGGGTTAGCGGGAGGGAAAATAATGAGCAGTTCTTC. Its translation is CASSHPGGVSGRENNEQFF.